Below, one T cell receptor (beta chain) is given with its context. Its specificity is not known. This record comes from a study of T-cell memory formation after mild COVID-19. Findings of the study overall: Clones shrinking from day 15 to 85 showed even CD4/CD8 mixes; later expanders tilted CD4+. Some SARS-CoV-2-responding clones were already detected in memory before infection.

A 5'RACE reaction primed in the constant segment made cDNA libraries of TCR alpha and TCR beta, and these carried sample barcodes and UMIs. Each CDR3 protein is one row after TCRdb ran MiXCR on the 5' RACE reads. Here the sample spans fewer than 350,000 distinct CDR3 sequences, around 15% being singletons. V trimming: 6 bases; J trimming: 2 bases; junction bases outside the gene matches: 13. CDR3 length: 17 amino acids. Germline lookup yields CDR1 MNHEY and CDR2 SVGEGT. The sequenced sample was PBMCs or a T cell subset sorted from them (not recorded which). This receptor was obtained from a man between 18 and 35 years old who had mild COVID-19 (a few samples of this study predate the infection). Cell type and time point are not known. The chain links TRBV6-2 or TRBV6-3 to TRBJ1-1; 9 positions agree with TRBD1. The CDR3: CASSGDRALAANTEAFF. In nucleotides, the CDR3 is TGTGCCAGCAGCGGGGACAGGGCGTTGGCAGCTAACACTGAAGCTTTCTTT.